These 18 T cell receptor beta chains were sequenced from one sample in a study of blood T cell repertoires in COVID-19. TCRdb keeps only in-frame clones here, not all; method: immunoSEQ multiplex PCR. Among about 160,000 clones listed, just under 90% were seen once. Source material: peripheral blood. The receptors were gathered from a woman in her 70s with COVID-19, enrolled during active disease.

CDR3 DNA: TGTGCCAGCAGTTCACCGGGACTCCCGAGCTCTGGAAACACCATATATTTT. Translated, it gives CASSSPGLPSSGNTIYF. The V call is TRBV6-2 or TRBV6-3, the J call TRBJ1-3; the D gene is possibly TRBD1 (5 bases). V lost 4 bases and J 0 bases, leaving 16 bases between the germline ends. Germline CDR1 reads MNHEY; CDR2 reads SVGEGT. The CDR3 has 17 residues.

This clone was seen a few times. CDR3 protein: CATARGVVHTEAFF. The CDR3 DNA reads as TGCGCCACCGCGCGGGGGGTGGTACACACTGAAGCTTTCTTT. V and J are TRBV5-1 and TRBJ1-1; a possible D gene is TRBD1 (5 bases). V lost 9 bases to trimming and J lost 3 bases, with 18 bases between them. Germline-derived CDR1 and CDR2 are SGHRS and YFSETQ. CDR3 length equals 14 residues.

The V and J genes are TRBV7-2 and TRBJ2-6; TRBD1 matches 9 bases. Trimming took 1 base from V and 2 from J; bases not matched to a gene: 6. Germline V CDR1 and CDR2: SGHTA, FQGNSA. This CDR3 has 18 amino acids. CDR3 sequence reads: CASSLGGQGSAGANVLTF. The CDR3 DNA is TGTGCCAGCAGCTTAGGGGGACAGGGATCGGCTGGGGCCAACGTCCTGACTTTC.

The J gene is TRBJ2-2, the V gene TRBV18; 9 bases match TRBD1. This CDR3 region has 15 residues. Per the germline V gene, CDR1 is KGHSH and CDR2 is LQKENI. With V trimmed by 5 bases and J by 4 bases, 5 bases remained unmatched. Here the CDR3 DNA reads TGTGCCAGCTCATCACGGGACAGGGTCACCGGGGAGCTGTTTTTT. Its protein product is CASSSRDRVTGELFF.

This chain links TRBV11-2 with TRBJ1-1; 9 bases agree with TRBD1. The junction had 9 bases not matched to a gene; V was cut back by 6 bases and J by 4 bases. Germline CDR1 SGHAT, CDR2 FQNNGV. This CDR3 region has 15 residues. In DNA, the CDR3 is TGTGCCAGCAGTGGGACAGGGAAATGGGGCACTGAAGCTTTCTTT. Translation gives CASSGTGKWGTEAFF.

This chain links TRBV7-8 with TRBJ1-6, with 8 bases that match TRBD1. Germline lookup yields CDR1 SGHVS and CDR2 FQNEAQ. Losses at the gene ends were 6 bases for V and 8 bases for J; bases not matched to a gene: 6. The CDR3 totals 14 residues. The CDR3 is CASSRTGNDSPLHF. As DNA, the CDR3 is TGTGCCAGCAGTAGGACAGGGAACGATTCACCCCTCCACTTT.

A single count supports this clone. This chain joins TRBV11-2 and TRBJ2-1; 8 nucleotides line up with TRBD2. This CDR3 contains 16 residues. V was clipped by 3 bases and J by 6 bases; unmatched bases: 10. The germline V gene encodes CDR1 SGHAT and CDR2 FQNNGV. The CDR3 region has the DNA TGTGCCAGCAGCTTGACCGGGACTAGTAGGGTCAATGAGCAGTTCTTC. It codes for CASSLTGTSRVNEQFF.

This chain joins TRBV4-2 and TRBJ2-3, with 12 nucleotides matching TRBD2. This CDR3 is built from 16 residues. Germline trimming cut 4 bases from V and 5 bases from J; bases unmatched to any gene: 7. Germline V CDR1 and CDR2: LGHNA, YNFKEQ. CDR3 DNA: TGTGCCAGCAGCCCGCTAGCGGGGGGGTTTGAAGATACGCAGTATTTT. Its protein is CASSPLAGGFEDTQYF.

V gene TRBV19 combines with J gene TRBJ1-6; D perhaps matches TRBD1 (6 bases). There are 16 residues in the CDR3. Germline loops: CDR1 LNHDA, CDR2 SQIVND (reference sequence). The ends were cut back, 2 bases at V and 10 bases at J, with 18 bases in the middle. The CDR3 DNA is TGTGCCAGTAGTATAAGTCACTGGGTAGGGGGATCACCCCTCCACTTT. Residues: CASSISHWVGGSPLHF. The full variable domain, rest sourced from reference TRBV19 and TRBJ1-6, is DGGITQSPKYLFRKEGQNVTLSCEQNLNHDAMYWYRQDPGQGLRLIYYSQIVNDFQKGDIAEGYSVSREKKESFPLTVTSAQKNPTAFYLCASSISHWVGGSPLHFGNGTRLTVT.

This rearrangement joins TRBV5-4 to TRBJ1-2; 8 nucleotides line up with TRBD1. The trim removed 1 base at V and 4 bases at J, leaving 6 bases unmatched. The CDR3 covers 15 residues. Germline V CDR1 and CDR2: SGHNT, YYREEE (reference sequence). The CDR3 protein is CASSLRAGGSYGYTF. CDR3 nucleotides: TGTGCCAGCAGCTTGAGGGCAGGGGGCAGCTATGGCTACACCTTC.

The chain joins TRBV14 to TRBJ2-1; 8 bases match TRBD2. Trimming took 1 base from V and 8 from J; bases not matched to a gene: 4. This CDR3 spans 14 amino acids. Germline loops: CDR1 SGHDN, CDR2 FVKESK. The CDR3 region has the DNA TGTGCCAGCAGCCAAGTTGTGACTAGCGATGAGCAGTTCTTC. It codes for CASSQVVTSDEQFF.

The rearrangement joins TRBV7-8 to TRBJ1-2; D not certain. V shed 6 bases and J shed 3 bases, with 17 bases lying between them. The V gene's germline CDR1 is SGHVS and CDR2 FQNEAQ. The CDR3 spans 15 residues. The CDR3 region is CASRRAPGEDYGYTF. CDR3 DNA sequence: TGTGCCAGCAGGCGTGCCCCTGGGGAGGACTATGGCTACACCTTC.

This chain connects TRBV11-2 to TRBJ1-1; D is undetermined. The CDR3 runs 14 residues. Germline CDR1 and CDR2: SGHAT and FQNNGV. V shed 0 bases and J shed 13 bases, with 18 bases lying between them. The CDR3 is CASSLEAGLLRYFF. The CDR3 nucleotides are TGTGCCAGCAGCTTAGAAGCCGGACTGCTAAGATATTTCTTT.

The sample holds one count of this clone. CDR3 sequence: CASSPGHPETAFF. The CDR3 DNA reads as TGCGCCAGCAGCCCCGGACACCCCGAGACAGCTTTCTTT. The V and J genes are TRBV5-1 and TRBJ1-1, with a tentative D call TRBD1 (5 bases). Trimming shortened V by 4 bases and J by 10 bases, and 17 bases separated the two germline ends. The germline CDR1 and CDR2 sequences are SGHRS and YFSETQ. The CDR3 sequence is 13 residues long.

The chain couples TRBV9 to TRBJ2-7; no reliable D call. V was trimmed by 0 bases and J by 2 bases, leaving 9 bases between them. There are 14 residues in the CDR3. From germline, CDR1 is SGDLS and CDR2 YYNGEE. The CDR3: CASSVGPYPYEQYF. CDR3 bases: TGTGCCAGCAGCGTAGGGCCTTACCCCTACGAGCAGTACTTC.

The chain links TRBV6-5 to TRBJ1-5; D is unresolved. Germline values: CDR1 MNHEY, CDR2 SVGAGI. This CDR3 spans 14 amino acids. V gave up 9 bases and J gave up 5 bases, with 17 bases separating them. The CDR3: CASPGSEGDQPQHF. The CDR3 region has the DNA TGTGCCAGTCCGGGGTCCGAGGGAGATCAGCCCCAGCATTTT.

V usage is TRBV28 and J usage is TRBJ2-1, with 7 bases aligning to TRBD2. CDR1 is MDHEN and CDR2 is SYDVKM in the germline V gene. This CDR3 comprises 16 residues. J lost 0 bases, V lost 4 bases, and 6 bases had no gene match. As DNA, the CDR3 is TGTGCCAGCAGTTCTCGGGTAGCGGGCTCCTACAATGAGCAGTTCTTC. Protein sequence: CASSSRVAGSYNEQFF.

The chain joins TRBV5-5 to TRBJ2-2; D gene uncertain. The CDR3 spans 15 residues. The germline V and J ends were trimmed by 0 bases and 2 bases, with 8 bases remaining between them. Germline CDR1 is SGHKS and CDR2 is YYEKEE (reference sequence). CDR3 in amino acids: CASSLAQVNTGELFF. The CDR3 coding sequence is TGTGCCAGCAGCTTGGCTCAGGTTAACACCGGGGAGCTGTTTTTT.